The clone carrying this T cell receptor beta chain showed up just once. Its antigen remains unknown. The data originate from a study of shared clonotypes between healthy human individuals. Study at large: The cohort comprised a couple of women and a few men. Their ages spanned 18 to 49 years.

Assay used: immunoSEQ multiplex PCR; TCRdb lists only in-frame clones, some missing. The table shows 800,000 to 1,200,000 clones, with around 82% occurring only once. Recent vaccinations or acute infections were absent in the healthy HIV-negative adult donors. Findings of the study overall: What naive subsets generally showed was a larger estimated richness than memory subsets showed.

The TCR sequence derives from a man between 18 and 35 years old in good health. Some clones in this sample may be carry-over from other donors' samples. The sample was memory CD4+ T cells from PBMCs. The sample's subset: CD45RA-negative fraction.

CDR3 in amino acids: CASSRTGKETQYF. CDR3 coding DNA: TGTGCCAGCAGCAGGACAGGGAAAGAGACCCAGTACTTC. The rearrangement links TRBV7-2 to TRBJ2-5, with 8 bases fitting TRBD1. Unmatched junction bases numbered 2, after V lost 5 bases and J lost 3 bases. CDR1 SGHTA and CDR2 FQGNSA come from the germline V gene. The CDR3 runs to 13 residues. The full variable domain, completed using reference TRBV7-2 and TRBJ2-5, is GAGVSQSPSNKVTEKGKDVELRCDPISGHTALYWYRQSLGQGLEFLIYFQGNSAPDKSGLPSDRFSAERTGGSVSTLTIQRTQQEDSAVYLCASSRTGKETQYFGPGTRLLVL.